The present TCR beta chain was sequenced within a study of T-cell memory formation after mild COVID-19. Per the germline V gene, CDR1 is SGHVS and CDR2 is FNYEAQ. Deletions cut 3 bases from V and 10 bases from J, with 10 bases between. The CDR3 has 13 residues. TCRdb passed the 5' RACE reads through MiXCR, listing each CDR3 protein once. The data show around 250,000 distinct CDR3 sequences, 16% seen once. Study conclusions and caveats: Cross-reactive memory apparently joined, as some responding clones appeared in pre-infection memory. Largely, contracting CD4+ clones fell within CM and EM, and contracting CD8+ clones within EMRA. SARS-CoV-2 specificity of second-wave clones peaking day 37 was unconfirmed.

This clonotype was counted between two and nine times. What it recognizes is unknown. This TCR was sampled from a man between 18 and 29 years old who had mild COVID-19 (a few samples of this study predate the infection). Cell type and time point are not known. This chain uses TRBV7-6 with TRBJ1-6, with D unresolved. The sequenced material came from PBMCs or a T cell subset sorted from them (not recorded which). The CDR3 region has the DNA TGTGCCAGCAGCTTTAAACACCAATCACCCCTCCACTTT. Translation gives CASSFKHQSPLHF.